The rows below give T cell receptor beta chains drawn from one sample of a study of blood T cell repertoires in COVID-19. Produced via immunoSEQ multiplex PCR; TCRdb's table is partial and in-frame only. The top ten clones hold roughly 13% of a sample with 72,000 or so clones, approximately 86% of them seen once. Sequenced: peripheral blood. These TCRs come from a woman aged 55 to 70 with acute or convalescent COVID-19. Both conserved end residues are part of each CDR3. Each record gives: CDR3 DNA, CDR3 protein, V gene, D gene, J gene, clone size. D genes are given only for firm matches. Some rows mark clone size as missing; the rest say once, few, many or name a class of expanded clone.

TGTGCCAGCAGTTCCGGGACACGGGGATCTCACGAGCAGTACTTC,CASSSGTRGSHEQYF,TRBV9,.,TRBJ2-7,.
TGCAGCGTGCTGAAGGGGGATGGCGCTGAAGCTTTCTTT,CSVLKGDGAEAFF,TRBV29-1,.,TRBJ1-1,.
TGCGCCAGCAGCGACCGGGACAGGGGGCTTGGAAACACCATATATTTT,CASSDRDRGLGNTIYF,TRBV5-1,TRBD1,TRBJ1-3,.
TGTGCCAGCATCCTTTATAGCAATCAGCCCCAGCATTTT,CASILYSNQPQHF,TRBV21-1,.,TRBJ1-5,.
TGCGCCAGCAGCTTCTCAGCGGATCCCACAGATACGCAGTATTTT,CASSFSADPTDTQYF,TRBV5-1,.,TRBJ2-3,.
TGTGCCAGCATCGGACGGGGGGGACTAGCCAAAAACATTCAGTACTTC,CASIGRGGLAKNIQYF,TRBV2,TRBD2,TRBJ2-4,.
TGTGCCAGCAGTTACAGAGGGACTAGCGGGGGCCATGAGCAGTTCTTC,CASSYRGTSGGHEQFF,TRBV7-9,TRBD2,TRBJ2-1,.
TGCGCCAGCAGGTCTGACAGGGGGCTCTACGAGCAGTACTTC,CASRSDRGLYEQYF,TRBV5-1,TRBD1,TRBJ2-7,.
TGCGCCAGCAGCCACGACAGGGTACCCTACGAGCAGTACTTC,CASSHDRVPYEQYF,TRBV5-1,TRBD1,TRBJ2-7,once
TGCGCCACTGCAGGAGGGGGGGCAGGAAACATTCAGTACTTC,CATAGGGAGNIQYF,TRBV10-2,.,TRBJ2-4,.